The rows below give T cell receptor beta chains drawn from one sample of a study of blood T cell repertoires in COVID-19. Using immunoSEQ multiplex PCR, the repertoire was profiled, and TCRdb retains in-frame clones only, with some absent. The sample consists of 200,000 or so clones, roughly 80% of them appearing once. Sequenced: PBMCs or T cells enriched from blood (not recorded which). These receptors were taken from a man aged 35 to 55 who had recovered from COVID-19. Both conserved end residues are part of each CDR3. The D gene is left open where the match is weak. Clone size appears in some rows only: once, few, many, or a class for an expanded clone.

clone_size j_call v_call d_call cdr3_aa cdr3_nt
once TRBJ1-1 TRBV4-2 NA CASSPPSMETEAFF TGTGCCAGCAGCCCTCCCTCAATGGAGACTGAAGCTTTCTTT
NA TRBJ1-1 TRBV9 TRBD1 CASSVAGGGNEAFF TGTGCCAGCAGCGTAGCTGGAGGGGGCAATGAAGCTTTCTTT
NA TRBJ2-1 TRBV10-1 NA CASSESGFEQFF TGCGCCAGCAGTGAGTCCGGTTTTGAGCAGTTCTTC
NA TRBJ2-2 TRBV5-1 NA CASSLGRGGAGELFF TGCGCCAGCAGCTTGGGAAGGGGCGGCGCCGGGGAGCTGTTTTTT
once TRBJ1-6 TRBV5-1 NA CASSQDWNSPLHF TGCGCCAGCAGCCAGGACTGGAATTCACCCCTCCACTTT
NA TRBJ1-6 TRBV5-5 TRBD1 CASSWGGQGNSPLHF TGTGCCAGCAGTTGGGGAGGACAGGGTAATTCACCCCTCCACTTT
NA TRBJ2-4 TRBV6-2/TRBV6-3 NA CASSPSNRGGKNIQYF TGTGCCAGCAGCCCCTCTAACAGGGGAGGTAAGAACATTCAGTACTTC
NA TRBJ1-2 TRBV19 NA CASSIPGGASTTNYGYTF TGTGCCAGTAGTATACCCGGGGGAGCCAGCACTACTAACTATGGCTACACCTTC
NA TRBJ2-1 TRBV5-5 TRBD2 CASSLRGAGGDEQFF TGTGCCAGCAGCCTCCGGGGAGCGGGGGGGGATGAGCAGTTCTTC
NA TRBJ2-5 TRBV20-1 TRBD2 CSASGDSGGQGTQYF TGCAGTGCTAGTGGCGATAGCGGGGGACAAGGGACCCAGTACTTC
NA TRBJ1-1 TRBV27 TRBD1 CASSPGTGGGTEAFF TGTGCCAGCAGTCCCGGGACAGGGGGAGGAACTGAAGCTTTCTTT
NA TRBJ2-1 TRBV3-1/TRBV3-2 NA CASSQDMDSRQFF TGTGCCAGCAGCCAAGATATGGACAGTAGGCAGTTCTTC
NA TRBJ2-5 TRBV5-1 TRBD1 CASSLPKQGGVRQETQYF TGCGCCAGCAGCCTACCGAAACAGGGGGGAGTTCGGCAAGAGACCCAGTACTTC
NA TRBJ1-5 TRBV19 TRBD1 CASSSRTGGSNQPQHF TGTGCCAGTAGTTCTCGGACAGGGGGGAGCAATCAGCCCCAGCATTTT
NA TRBJ1-5 TRBV19 NA CASALRTDSQPQHF TGTGCCAGTGCCCTTCGGACAGACAGTCAGCCCCAGCATTTT
NA TRBJ1-3 TRBV7-9 TRBD1 CASGLQGSTDTIYF TGTGCCAGCGGTCTACAGGGGTCGACGGACACCATATATTTT